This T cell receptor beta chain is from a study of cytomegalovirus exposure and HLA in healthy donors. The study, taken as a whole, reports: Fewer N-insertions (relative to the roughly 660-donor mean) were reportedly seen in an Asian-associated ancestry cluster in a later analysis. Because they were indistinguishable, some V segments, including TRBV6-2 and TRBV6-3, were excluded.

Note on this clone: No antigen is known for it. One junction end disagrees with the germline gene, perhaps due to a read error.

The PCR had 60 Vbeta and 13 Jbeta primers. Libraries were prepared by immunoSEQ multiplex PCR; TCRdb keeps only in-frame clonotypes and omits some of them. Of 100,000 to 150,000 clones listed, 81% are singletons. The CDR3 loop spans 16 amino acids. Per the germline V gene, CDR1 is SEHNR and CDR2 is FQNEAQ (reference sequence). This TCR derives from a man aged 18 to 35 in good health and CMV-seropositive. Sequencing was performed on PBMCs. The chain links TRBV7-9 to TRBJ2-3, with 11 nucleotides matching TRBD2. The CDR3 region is CASSPTSGSEADAQYF. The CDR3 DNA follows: TGTGCCAGCAGCCCAACTAGCGGGAGTGAAGCAGATGCGCAGTATTTT.